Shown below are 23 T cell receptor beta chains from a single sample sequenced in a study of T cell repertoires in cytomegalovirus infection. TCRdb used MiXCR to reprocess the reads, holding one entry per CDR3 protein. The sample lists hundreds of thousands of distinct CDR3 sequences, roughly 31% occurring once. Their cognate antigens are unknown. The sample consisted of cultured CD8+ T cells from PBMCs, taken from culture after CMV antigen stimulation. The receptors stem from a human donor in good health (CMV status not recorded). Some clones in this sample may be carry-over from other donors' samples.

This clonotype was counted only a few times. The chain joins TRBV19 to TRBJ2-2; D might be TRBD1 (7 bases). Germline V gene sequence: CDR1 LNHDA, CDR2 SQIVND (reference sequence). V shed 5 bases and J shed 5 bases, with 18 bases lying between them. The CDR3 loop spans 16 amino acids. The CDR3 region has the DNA TGTGCCAGTAGTCCGAGGAGACAGGGAGGAACCGGGGAGCTGTTTTTT. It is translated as CASSPRRQGGTGELFF.

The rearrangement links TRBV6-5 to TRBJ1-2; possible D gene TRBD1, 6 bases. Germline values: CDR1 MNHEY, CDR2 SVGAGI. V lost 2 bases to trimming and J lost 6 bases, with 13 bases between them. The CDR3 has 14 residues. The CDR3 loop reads CASSYAGGPDGYTF. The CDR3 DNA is TGTGCCAGCAGTTACGCCGGGGGCCCCGATGGCTACACCTTC.

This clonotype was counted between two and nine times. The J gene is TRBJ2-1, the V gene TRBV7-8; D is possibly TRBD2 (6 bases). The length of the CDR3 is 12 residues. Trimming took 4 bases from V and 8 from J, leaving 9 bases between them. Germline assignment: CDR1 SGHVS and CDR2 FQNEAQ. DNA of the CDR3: TGTGCCAGCAGCTCCAGACTAGATGAGCAGTTCTTC. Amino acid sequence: CASSSRLDEQFF.

The CDR3 DNA reads TGTGCCAGCAGTTACCTACAGGGCTCCTACAATGAGCAGTTCTTC. This translates into CASSYLQGSYNEQFF. The genes are TRBV6-6 and TRBJ2-1, with D tentatively TRBD1 (6 bases). This CDR3 is built from 15 residues. Deletions cut 2 bases from V and 0 bases from J, with 8 bases between. Germline loops: CDR1 MNHNY, CDR2 SVGAGI (reference sequence).

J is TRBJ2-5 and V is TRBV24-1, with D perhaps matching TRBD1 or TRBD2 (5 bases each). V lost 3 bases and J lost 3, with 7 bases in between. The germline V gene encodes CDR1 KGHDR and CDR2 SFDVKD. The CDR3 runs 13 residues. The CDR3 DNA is TGTGCCACCAGTGATGGGACCGAAGAGACCCAGTACTTC. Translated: CATSDGTEETQYF.

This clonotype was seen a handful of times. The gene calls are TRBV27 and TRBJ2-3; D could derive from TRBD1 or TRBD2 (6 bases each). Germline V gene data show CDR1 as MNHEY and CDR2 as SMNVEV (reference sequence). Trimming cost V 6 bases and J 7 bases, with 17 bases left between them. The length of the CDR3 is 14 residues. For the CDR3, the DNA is TGTGCCAGCAGCCTGGGACGGGGGCCCTATACGCAGTATTTT. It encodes CASSLGRGPYTQYF.

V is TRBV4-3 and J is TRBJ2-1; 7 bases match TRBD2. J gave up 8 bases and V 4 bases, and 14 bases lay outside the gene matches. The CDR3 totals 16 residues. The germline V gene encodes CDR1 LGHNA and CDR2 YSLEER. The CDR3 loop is CASSLRPSGGSHEQFF. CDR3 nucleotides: TGCGCCAGCAGCCTCCGCCCTAGCGGTGGGTCGCATGAGCAGTTCTTC.

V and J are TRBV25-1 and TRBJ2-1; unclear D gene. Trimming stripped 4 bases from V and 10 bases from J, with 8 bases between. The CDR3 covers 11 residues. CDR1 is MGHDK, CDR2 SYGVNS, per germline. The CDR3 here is CASSAQVEQFF. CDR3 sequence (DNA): TGTGCCAGCAGTGCCCAGGTGGAGCAGTTCTTC.

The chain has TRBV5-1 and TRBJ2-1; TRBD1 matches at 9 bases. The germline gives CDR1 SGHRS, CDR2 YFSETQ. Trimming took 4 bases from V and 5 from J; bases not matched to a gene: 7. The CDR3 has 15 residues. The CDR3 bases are TGCGCCAGCAGCCATCCGGGACAGGGAAACAATGAGCAGTTCTTC. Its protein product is CASSHPGQGNNEQFF.

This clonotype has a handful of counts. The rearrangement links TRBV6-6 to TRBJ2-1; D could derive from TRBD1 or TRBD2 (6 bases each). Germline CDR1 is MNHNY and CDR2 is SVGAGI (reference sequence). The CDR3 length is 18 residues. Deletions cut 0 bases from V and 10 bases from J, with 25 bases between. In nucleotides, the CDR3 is TGTGCCAGCAGTTACTCAGTGCGTCTCCGGGACACCGGGAGCGAGCAGTTCTTC. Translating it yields CASSYSVRLRDTGSEQFF.

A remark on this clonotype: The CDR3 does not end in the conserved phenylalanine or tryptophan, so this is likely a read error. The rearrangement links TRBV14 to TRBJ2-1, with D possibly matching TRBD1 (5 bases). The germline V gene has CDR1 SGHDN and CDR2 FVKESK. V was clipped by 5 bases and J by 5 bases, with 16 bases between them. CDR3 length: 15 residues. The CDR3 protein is CASSEGQGWDNEQFC. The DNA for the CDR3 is TGTGCCAGCAGCGAAGGGCAGGGCTGGGACAATGAGCAGTTCTGC.

CDR3 residues: CASSLGKGYSSGANVLTF. In DNA form, the CDR3 reads TGTGCCAGCAGTCTCGGTAAAGGGTACAGCTCTGGGGCCAACGTCCTGACTTTC. The chain carries TRBV5-4 and TRBJ2-6; D not certain. Germline V gene sequence: CDR1 SGHNT, CDR2 YYREEE (reference sequence). The CDR3 is 18 residues long. V gave up 5 bases and J gave up 0 bases, with 18 bases separating them.

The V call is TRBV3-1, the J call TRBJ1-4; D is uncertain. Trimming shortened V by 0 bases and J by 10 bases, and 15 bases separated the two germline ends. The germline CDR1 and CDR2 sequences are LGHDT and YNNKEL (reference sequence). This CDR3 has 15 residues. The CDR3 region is CASSQEDYPAGKLFF. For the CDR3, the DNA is TGTGCCAGCAGCCAAGAAGATTACCCGGCGGGAAAACTGTTTTTT.

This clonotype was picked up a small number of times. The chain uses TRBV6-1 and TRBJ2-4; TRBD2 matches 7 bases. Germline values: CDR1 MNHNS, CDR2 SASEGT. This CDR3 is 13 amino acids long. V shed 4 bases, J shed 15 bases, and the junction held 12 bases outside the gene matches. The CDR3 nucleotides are TGTGCCAGCAGTGTCTCTCATGGACGGACTAGGTACTTC. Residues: CASSVSHGRTRYF.

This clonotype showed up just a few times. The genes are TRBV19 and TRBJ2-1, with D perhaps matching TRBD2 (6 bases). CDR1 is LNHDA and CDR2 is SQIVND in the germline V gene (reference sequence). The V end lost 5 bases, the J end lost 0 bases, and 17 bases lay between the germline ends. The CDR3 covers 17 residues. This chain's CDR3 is CASSWRAYDLSYNEQFF. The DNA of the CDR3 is TGTGCCAGTAGTTGGAGGGCATACGACCTCTCCTACAATGAGCAGTTCTTC.

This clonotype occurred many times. The CDR3 reads CASSVGAGGDEQYF. Here the CDR3 DNA reads TGTGCCAGCAGCGTAGGGGCAGGGGGGGACGAGCAGTACTTC. The chain carries TRBV9 and TRBJ2-7; tentatively, D is TRBD1 or TRBD2 (7 bases each). CDR1 is SGDLS and CDR2 is YYNGEE in the germline V gene. The V end was cut by 0 bases, the J end by 5 bases, with 12 bases between. The CDR3 is made up of 14 amino acids.

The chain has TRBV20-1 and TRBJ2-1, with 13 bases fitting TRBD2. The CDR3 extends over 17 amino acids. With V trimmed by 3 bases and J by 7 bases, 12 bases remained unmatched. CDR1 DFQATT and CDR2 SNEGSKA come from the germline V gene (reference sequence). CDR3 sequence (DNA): TGCAGTGCTAGTGAGAGACTAGCGGGGGGATATAGAAATGAGCAGTTCTTC. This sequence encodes CSASERLAGGYRNEQFF.

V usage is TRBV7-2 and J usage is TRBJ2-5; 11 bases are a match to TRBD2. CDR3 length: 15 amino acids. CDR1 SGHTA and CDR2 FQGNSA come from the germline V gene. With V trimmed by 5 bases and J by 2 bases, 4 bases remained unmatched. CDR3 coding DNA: TGTGCCAGCAGCCGTAGCGGGGGGGGACAAGAGACCCAGTACTTC. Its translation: CASSRSGGGQETQYF.

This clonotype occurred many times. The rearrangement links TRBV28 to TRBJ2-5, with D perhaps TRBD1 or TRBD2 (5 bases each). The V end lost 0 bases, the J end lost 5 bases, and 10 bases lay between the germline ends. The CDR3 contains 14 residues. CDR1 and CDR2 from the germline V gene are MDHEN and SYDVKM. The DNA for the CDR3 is TGTGCCAGCAGTTTATGGGGGGACGTCGAGACCCAGTACTTC. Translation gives CASSLWGDVETQYF.

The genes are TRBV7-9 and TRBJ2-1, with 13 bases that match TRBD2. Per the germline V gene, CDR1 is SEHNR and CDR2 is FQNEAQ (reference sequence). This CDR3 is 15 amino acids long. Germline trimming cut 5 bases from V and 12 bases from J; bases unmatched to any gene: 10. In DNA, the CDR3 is TGTGCCAGCAGCGAAGAGGGACTAGCGGGGAGTGGGCAGTTCTTC. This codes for CASSEEGLAGSGQFF.

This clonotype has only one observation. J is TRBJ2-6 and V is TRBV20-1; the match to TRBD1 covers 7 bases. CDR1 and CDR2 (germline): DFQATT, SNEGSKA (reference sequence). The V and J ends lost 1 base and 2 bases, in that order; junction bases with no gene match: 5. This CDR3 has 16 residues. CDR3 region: CSARVDRVAGANVLTF. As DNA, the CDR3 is TGCAGTGCTAGAGTCGACAGGGTCGCTGGGGCCAACGTCCTGACTTTC.

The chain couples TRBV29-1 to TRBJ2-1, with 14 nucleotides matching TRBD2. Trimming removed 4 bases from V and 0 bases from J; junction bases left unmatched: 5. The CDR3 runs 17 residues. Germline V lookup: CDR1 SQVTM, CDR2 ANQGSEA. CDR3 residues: CSVVWTSGGSSYNEQFF. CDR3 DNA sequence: TGCAGCGTTGTTTGGACTAGCGGGGGGAGCTCCTACAATGAGCAGTTCTTC.

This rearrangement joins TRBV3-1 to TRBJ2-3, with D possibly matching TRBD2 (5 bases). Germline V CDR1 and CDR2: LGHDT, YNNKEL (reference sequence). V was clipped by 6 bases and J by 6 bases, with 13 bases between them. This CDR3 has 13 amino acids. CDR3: CASSGLPHDTQYF. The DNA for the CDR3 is TGTGCCAGCAGTGGACTGCCCCATGATACGCAGTATTTT.